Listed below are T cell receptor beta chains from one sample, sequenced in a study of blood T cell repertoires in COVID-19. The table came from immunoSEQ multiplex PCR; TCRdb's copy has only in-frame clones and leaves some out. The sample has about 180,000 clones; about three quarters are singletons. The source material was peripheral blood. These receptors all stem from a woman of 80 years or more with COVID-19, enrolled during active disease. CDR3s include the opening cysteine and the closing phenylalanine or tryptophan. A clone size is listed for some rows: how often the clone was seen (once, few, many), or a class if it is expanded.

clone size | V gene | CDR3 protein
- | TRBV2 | CASSQGLYGYTF
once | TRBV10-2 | CASSEWGDFYNEQFF
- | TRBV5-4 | CASSGPLAGSSGETQYF
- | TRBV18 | CASSAMRETGELFF
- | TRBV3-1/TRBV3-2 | CASSQGGTFIF
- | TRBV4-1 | CASSQSTSGRLDTGELFF
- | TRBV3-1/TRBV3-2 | CASSQGRARDYGYTF
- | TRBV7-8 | CASSLGTSGDIQYF
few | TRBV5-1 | CASSVDALSGNTIYF
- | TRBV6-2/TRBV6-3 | CASSSREEVQETQYF
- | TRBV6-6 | CASSYGGLGTEAFF
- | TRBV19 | CASSLGSSNQPQHF
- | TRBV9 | CASSRGQNYGYTF
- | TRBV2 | CASGVDVDPGIGSYEQYF
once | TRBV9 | CASSVGRSPNEKLFF
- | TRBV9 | CASSSGQGPEKLFF
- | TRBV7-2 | CASSSDRGGTEAFF
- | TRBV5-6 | CASSLVGLNYGYTF
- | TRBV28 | CASSFADRGEKLFF
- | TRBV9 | CASSPWGEGRYGYTF
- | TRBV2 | CASSGQYYTEAFF
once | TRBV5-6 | CASSSLQGAGTDTQYF
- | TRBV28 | CASSSFLLGVPSGNTIYF
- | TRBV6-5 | CASSYGRGGTDTQYF
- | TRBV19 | CASSMTGRHEQYF
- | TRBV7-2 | CASSLAGGPRSYGYTF
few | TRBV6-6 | CASSFRQGADTEAFF
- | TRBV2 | CASSEARGYGYTF
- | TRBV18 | CASSPGTDYGYTF
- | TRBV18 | CASSPATSVTTDTQYF
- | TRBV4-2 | CASSQALAGYPEQFF
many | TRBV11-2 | CASGRGAHQPQHF
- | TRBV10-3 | CAISRDRDGNEQFF
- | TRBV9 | CASSRTFTGSYEQYF
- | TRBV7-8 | CASSLIGKRGETQYF
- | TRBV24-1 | CATSGTGGSNEKLFF
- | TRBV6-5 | CASWQGSGYTF
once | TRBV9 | CASSVQGTAEAFF
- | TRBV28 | CASLGLQGALNTEAFF
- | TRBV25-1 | CASSFAWAEYEQYF
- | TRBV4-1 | CASSQGPSGSSRSGANVLTF
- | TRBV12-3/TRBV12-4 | CASSESGNTIYF
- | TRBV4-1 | CASSLDPGTGNEKLFF
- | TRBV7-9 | CASRTQGPNEKLFF
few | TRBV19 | CASSIGAANEQFF
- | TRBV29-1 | CSVEDDEEGGYTF
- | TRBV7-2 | CASSEGFYGYTF
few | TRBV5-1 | CASSLGHGRSSTGELFF
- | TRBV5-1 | CASSLLQDTDTQYF
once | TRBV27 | CASSLGGRSYNEQFF
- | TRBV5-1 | CASSHGLAGVFLQYF
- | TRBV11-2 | CASSFFQNEQYF
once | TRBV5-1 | CASSSGGSEAFF
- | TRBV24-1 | CATSDSGTVPYEQYF